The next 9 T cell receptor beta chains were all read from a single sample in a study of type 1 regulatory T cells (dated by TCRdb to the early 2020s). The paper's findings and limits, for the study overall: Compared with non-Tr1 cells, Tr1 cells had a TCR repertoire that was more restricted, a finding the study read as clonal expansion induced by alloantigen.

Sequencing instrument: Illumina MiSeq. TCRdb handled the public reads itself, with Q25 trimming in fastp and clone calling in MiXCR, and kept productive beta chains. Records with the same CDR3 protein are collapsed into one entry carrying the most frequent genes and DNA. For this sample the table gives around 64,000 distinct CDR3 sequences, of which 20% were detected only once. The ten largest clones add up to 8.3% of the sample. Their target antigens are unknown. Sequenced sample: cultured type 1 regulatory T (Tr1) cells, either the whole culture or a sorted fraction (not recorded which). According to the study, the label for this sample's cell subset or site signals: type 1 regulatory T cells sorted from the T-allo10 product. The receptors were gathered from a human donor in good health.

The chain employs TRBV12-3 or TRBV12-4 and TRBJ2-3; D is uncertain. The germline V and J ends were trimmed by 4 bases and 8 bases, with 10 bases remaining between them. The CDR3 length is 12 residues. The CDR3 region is CASSYTTITQYF. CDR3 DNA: TGTGCCAGCAGTTATACGACCATTACGCAGTATTTT.

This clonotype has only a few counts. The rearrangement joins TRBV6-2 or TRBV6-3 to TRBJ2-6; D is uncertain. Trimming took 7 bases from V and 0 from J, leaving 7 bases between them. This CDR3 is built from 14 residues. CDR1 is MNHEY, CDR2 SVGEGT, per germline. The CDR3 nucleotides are TGTGCCAGCAAGGACCCCTCTGGGGCCAACGTCCTGACTTTC. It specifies CASKDPSGANVLTF.

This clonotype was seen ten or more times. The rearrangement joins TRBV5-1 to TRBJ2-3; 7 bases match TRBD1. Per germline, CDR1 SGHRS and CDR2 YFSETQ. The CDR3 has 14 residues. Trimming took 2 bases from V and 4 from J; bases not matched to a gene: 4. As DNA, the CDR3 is TGCGCCAGCAGCTTCCGACAGGGTTCAGATACGCAGTATTTT. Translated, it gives CASSFRQGSDTQYF.

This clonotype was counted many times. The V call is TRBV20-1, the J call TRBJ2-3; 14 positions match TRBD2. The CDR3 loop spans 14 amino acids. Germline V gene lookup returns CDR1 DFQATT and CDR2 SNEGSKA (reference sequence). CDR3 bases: TGCAGGCTGCCGGGACTAGCGGGAGCAGATACGCAGTATTTT. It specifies CRLPGLAGADTQYF.

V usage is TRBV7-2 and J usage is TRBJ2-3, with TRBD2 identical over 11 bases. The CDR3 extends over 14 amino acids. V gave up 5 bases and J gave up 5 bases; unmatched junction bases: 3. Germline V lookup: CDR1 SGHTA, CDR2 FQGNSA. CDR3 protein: CASSRGLAGDTQYF. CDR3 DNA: TGTGCCAGCAGCAGAGGACTAGCGGGAGATACGCAGTATTTT.

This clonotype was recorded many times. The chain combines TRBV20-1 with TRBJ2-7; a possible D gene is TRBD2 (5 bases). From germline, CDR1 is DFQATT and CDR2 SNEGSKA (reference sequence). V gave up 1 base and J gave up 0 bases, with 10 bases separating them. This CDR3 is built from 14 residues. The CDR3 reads CSARVPGNSYEQYF. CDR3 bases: TGCAGTGCTAGAGTACCGGGAAACTCCTACGAGCAGTACTTC.

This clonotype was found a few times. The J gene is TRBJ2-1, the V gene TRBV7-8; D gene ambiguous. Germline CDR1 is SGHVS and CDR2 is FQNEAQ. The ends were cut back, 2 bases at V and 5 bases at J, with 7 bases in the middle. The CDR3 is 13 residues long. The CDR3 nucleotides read TGTGCCAGCAGCTTACACTGGAACAATGAGCAGTTCTTC. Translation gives CASSLHWNNEQFF.

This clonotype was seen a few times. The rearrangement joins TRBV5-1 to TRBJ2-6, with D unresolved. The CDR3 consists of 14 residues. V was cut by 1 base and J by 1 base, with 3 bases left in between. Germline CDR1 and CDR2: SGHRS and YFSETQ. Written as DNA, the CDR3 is TGCGCCAGCAGCTTGAGGTCTGGGGCCAACGTCCTGACTTTC. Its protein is CASSLRSGANVLTF. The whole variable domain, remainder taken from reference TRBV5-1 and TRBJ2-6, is KAGVTQTPRYLIKTRGQQVTLSCSPISGHRSVSWYQQTPGQGLQFLFEYFSETQRNKGNFPGRFSGRQFSNSRSEMNVSTLELGDSALYLCASSLRSGANVLTFGAGSRLTVL.

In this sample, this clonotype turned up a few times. CDR3 protein: CASSFRRGQETQYF. As DNA, the CDR3 is TGTGCCAGCAGCTTCAGGCGGGGGCAAGAGACCCAGTACTTC. The rearrangement links TRBV12-3 or TRBV12-4 to TRBJ2-5; 7 positions match TRBD2. The CDR3 is 14 amino acids. Trimming removed 6 bases from V and 2 bases from J; junction bases left unmatched: 6.